This TCR beta chain is drawn from a study of cytomegalovirus exposure and HLA in healthy donors. Study observations and caveats: The authors later linked a missense DCLRE1C variant to TCR beta V- and J-gene trimming. Presence/absence analyses supposed approximately even sequencing depth among donors.

The study ran its PCR with 60 Vbeta and 13 Jbeta primers. Only in-frame clones appear in the TCRdb table, and some are missing; sequencing was by immunoSEQ multiplex PCR. This sample has about 170,000 clones, with 71% found just once. On this clone itself: The antigen remains undetermined.

This CDR3 is 13 amino acids long. V was shortened by 4 bases and J by 3 bases, with 9 bases between the two germline ends. CDR1 SNHLY and CDR2 FYNNEI come from the germline V gene. Source material: PBMCs. V is TRBV2 and J is TRBJ2-5; the D gene is possibly TRBD2 (5 bases). This clonotype was sampled from a girl aged 10 to 17 in good health and CMV-seronegative. The CDR3 DNA reads as TGTGCCAGCAGTGTTGAGGGCGAAGAGACCCAGTACTTC. This translates into CASSVEGEETQYF.